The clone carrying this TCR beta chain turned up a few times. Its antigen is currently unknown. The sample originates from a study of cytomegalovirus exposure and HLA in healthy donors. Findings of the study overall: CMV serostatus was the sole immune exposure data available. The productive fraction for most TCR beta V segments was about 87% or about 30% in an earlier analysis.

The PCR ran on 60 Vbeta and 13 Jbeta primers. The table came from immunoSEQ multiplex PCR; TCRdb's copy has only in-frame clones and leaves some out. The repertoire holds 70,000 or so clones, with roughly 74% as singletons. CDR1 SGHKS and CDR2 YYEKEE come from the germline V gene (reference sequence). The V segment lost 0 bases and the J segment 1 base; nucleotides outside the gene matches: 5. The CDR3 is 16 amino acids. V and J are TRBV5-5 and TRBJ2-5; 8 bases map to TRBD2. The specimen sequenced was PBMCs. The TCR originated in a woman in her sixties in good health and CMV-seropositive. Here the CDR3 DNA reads TGTGCCAGCAGCTTGGTCCCAGCGGGGGTCCAAGAGACCCAGTACTTC. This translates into CASSLVPAGVQETQYF.